This T cell receptor beta chain was sequenced during a study of Ad26.COV2.S vaccination and SARS-CoV-2 variants. V dropped 3 bases and J dropped 10 bases, with 19 bases sitting between them. The germline CDR1 and CDR2 sequences are MNHNS and SASEGT. The CDR3 is 15 residues long. Documented treatment: roughly 20 received Ad26.COV2.S at low or high dose, single or two shots; a few received placebo; per-sample allocation not given. It was on day 63 after the first vaccine or placebo injection that samples were taken. Sequencing used immunoSEQ multiplex PCR; TCRdb keeps in-frame clones, though not all of them. The sample carries 300,000 to 500,000 clones, about 85% recorded once.

This chain connects TRBV6-1 to TRBJ2-1, with a weak D call TRBD2 (6 bases). The sample here was peripheral blood, taken in a trial of Ad26.COV2.S vaccine versus placebo. The sequence was collected from a person aged 18-65 years who received the Ad26.COV2.S COVID-19 vaccine or a placebo. The CDR3 sequence: CASSDAGSGTGEQFF. The CDR3 coding sequence is TGTGCCAGCAGTGATGCCGGTAGCGGTACCGGGGAGCAGTTCTTC.